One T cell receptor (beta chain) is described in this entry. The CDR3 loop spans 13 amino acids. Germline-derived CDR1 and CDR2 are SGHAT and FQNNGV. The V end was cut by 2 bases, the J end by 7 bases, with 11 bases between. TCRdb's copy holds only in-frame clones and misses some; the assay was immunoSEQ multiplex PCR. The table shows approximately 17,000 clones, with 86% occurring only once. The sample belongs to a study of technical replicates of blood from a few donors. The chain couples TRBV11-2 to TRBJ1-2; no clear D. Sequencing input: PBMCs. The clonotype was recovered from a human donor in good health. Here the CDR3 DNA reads TGTGCCAGCAGCTTAACAGTTGACGCTGGCTACACCTTC. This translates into CASSLTVDAGYTF.